Listed below are T cell receptor beta chains from one sample, sequenced in a study of shared clonotypes between healthy human individuals. Measured with immunoSEQ multiplex PCR; TCRdb has only the in-frame clones, and not every one. The sample yields 900,000 to 1,200,000 clones, around 82% seen once. The material sequenced was memory CD4+ T cells from PBMCs. Receptors were obtained from a man aged 18 to 29 in good health. Some clones in this sample may be carry-over from other donors' samples. The CDR3 runs from the conserved cysteine through the conserved F or W. The D gene is left open where the match is weak. The listing skips clone size in some rows; elsewhere it reads once, few, many or a size class.

V	J	D	size	CDR3	DNA
TRBV7-7	TRBJ2-2	NA	NA	CATSEAEYGELFF	TGTGCCACCTCCGAGGCAGAGTATGGGGAGCTGTTTTTT
TRBV7-9	TRBJ2-1	NA	NA	CASSSTRGGSYNEQFF	TGTGCCAGCAGCTCCACCAGGGGGGGCTCCTACAATGAGCAGTTCTTC
TRBV28	TRBJ2-7	TRBD1	NA	CASFGTGRSYEQYF	TGTGCCAGCTTCGGGACAGGCCGCTCCTACGAGCAGTACTTC
TRBV11-1	TRBJ2-3	TRBD1	NA	CASSIGTGLTDTQYF	TGTGCCAGCTCGATCGGGACAGGGCTAACAGATACGCAGTATTTT
TRBV9	TRBJ1-1	TRBD1	once	CASSVGQGGTEAFF	TGTGCCAGCAGCGTAGGACAGGGGGGGACTGAAGCTTTCTTT
TRBV2	TRBJ2-7	NA	NA	CASSEAPPTGISSYEQYF	TGTGCCAGCAGTGAAGCGCCCCCAACAGGGATCAGCTCCTACGAGCAGTACTTC
TRBV5-6	TRBJ2-5	TRBD2	NA	CASSFRRLGGETQYF	TGTGCCAGCAGCTTCCGGCGCCTCGGGGGGGAGACCCAGTACTTC
TRBV28	TRBJ2-7	NA	few	CASSRVSTYEQYF	TGTGCCAGCAGCCGAGTCTCAACCTACGAGCAGTACTTC
TRBV4-1	TRBJ2-1	NA	NA	CASSQIGLTYNEQFF	TGCGCCAGCAGCCAGATAGGCCTGACCTACAATGAGCAGTTCTTC
TRBV28	TRBJ2-1	NA	once	CASSLRREFRNEQFF	TGTGCCAGCAGTTTACGGCGGGAATTTCGGAATGAGCAGTTCTTC
TRBV10-3	TRBJ1-1	TRBD1	NA	CAISRDSSTEAFF	TGTGCCATCAGTCGGGACAGTTCCACTGAAGCTTTCTTT
TRBV4-2	TRBJ2-7	TRBD2	NA	CASSPSGIWYEQYF	TGTGCCAGCAGCCCGAGCGGGATCTGGTACGAGCAGTACTTC
TRBV7-9	TRBJ2-3	NA	NA	CASSTSGTLQYF	TGTGCCAGCAGCACAAGTGGGACTCTACAGTATTTT
TRBV18	TRBJ2-1	TRBD2	NA	CASSPTGTSGINEQFF	TGTGCCAGCTCACCAACCGGGACTAGCGGAATCAATGAGCAGTTCTTC
TRBV19	TRBJ1-5	NA	many	CASSITASNQPQHF	TGTGCCAGTAGTATCACGGCTAGCAATCAGCCCCAGCATTTT